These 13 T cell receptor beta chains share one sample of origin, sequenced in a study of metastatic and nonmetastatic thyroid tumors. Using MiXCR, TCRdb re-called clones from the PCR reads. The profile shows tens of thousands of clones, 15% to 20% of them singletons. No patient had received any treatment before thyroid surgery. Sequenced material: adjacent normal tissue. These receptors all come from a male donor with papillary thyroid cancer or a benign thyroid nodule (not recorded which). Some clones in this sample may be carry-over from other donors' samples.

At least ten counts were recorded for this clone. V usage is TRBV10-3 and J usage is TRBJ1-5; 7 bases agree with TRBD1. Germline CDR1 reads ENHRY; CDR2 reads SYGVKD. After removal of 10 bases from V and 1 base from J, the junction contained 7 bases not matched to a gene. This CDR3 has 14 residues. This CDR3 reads CATAQTGSNQPQHF. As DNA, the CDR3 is TGTGCCACCGCGCAGACAGGGAGCAATCAGCCCCAGCATTTT.

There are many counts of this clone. The CDR3 bases are TGCAGTGCTAGATCCTTGGGGGAGACCCAGTACTTC. It is translated as CSARSLGETQYF. V and J are TRBV20-1 and TRBJ2-5; D uncertain. The germline V and J ends were trimmed by 2 bases and 5 bases, with 9 bases remaining between them. CDR3 length equals 12 residues. Germline CDR1 DFQATT, CDR2 SNEGSKA (reference sequence).

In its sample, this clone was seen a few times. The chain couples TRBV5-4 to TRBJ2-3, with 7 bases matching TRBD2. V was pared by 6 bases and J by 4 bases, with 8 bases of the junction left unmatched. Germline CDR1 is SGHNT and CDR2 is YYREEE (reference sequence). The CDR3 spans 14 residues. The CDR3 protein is CASISSGVADTQYF. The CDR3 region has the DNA TGTGCCAGCATCTCAAGCGGGGTTGCAGATACGCAGTATTTT.

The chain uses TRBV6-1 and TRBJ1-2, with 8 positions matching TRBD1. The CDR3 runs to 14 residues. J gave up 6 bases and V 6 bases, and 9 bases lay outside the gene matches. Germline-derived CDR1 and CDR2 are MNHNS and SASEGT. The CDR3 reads CASSQSWTGNGYTF. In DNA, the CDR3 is TGTGCCAGCAGCCAATCGTGGACAGGGAATGGCTACACCTTC.

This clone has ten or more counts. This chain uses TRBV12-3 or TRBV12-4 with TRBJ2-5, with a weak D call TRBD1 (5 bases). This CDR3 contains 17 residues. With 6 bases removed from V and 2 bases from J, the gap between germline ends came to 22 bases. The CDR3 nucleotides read TGTGCCAGCAGCCCCACCCGACAGCTTCATTTACAAGAGACCCAGTACTTC. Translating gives CASSPTRQLHLQETQYF.

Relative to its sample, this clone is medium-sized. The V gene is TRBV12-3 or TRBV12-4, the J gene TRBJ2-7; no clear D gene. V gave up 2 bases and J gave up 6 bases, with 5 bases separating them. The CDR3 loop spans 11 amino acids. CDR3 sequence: CASSLSGEQYF. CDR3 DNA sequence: TGTGCCAGCAGTTTATCGGGCGAGCAGTACTTC.

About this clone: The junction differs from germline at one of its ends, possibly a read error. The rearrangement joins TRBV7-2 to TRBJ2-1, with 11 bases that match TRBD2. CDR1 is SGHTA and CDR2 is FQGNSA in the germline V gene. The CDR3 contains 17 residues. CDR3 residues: CASSLAPGLAVEGEQFF. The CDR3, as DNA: TGCGCCAGCAGCTTAGCTCCGGGACTAGCGGTGGAGGGTGAGCAGTTCTTC.

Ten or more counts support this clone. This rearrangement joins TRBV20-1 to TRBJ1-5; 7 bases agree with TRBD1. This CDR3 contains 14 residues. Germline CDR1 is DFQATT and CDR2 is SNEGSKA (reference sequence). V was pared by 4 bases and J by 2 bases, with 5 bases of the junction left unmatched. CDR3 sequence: CSATSGQRNQPQHF. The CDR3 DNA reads TGCAGTGCTACTTCGGGACAGCGCAATCAGCCCCAGCATTTT.

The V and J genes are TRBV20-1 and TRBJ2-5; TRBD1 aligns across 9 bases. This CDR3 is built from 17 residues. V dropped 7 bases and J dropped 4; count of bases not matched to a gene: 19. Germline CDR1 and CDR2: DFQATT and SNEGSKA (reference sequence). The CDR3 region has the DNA TGCAGTGTTAGCGTACAGGGGGCGTTAACCGATTTAGAGACCCAGTACTTC. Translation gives CSVSVQGALTDLETQYF.

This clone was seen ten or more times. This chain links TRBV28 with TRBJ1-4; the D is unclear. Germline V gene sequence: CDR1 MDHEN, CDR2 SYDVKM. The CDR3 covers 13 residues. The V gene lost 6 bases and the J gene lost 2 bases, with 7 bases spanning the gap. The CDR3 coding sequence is TGTGCCAGCAGGACCAGGACTAATGAAAAACTGTTTTTT. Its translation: CASRTRTNEKLFF.

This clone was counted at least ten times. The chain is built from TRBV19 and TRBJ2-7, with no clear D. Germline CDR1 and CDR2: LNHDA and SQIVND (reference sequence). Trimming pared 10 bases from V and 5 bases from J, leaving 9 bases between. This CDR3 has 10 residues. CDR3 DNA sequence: TGTGCCACCCGGCCCCACGAGCAGTACGTC. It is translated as CATRPHEQYV.

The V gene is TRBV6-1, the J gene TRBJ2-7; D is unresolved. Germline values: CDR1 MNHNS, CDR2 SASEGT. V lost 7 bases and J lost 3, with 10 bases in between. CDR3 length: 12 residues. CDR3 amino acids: CASTTANYEQYF. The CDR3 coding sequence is TGTGCCAGCACCACAGCGAACTACGAGCAGTACTTC.

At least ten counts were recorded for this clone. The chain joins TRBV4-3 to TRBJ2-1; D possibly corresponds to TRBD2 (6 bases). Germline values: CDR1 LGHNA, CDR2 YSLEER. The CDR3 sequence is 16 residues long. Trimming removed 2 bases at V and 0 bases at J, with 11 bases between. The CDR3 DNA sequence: TGCGCCAGCAGCCAAAGTGGAGGGATCTCCTACAATGAGCAGTTCTTC. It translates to CASSQSGGISYNEQFF.